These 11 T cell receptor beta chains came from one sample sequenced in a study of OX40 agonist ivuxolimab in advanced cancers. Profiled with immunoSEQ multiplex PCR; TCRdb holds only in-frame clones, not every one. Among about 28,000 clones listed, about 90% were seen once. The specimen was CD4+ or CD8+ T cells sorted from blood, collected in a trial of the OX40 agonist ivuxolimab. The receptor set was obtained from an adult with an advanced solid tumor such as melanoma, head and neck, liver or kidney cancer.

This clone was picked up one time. CDR3 region: CSVGDGHGNSPLHF. CDR3 DNA sequence: TGCAGCGTTGGGGACGGCCACGGAAATTCACCCCTCCACTTT. The V call is TRBV29-1, the J call TRBJ1-6; tentatively, D is TRBD1 (5 bases). The CDR3 has 14 amino acids. Germline V gives CDR1 SQVTM, CDR2 ANQGSEA. Deletions cut 4 bases from V and 7 bases from J, with 14 bases between.

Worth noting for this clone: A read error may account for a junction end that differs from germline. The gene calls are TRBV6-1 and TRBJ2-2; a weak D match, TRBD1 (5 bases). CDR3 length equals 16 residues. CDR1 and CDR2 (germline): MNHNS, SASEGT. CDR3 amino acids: CAISEPGVGVTGELFF. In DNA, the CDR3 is TGTGCCATCAGTGAGCCTGGAGTAGGGGTCACCGGGGAGCTGTTTTTT.

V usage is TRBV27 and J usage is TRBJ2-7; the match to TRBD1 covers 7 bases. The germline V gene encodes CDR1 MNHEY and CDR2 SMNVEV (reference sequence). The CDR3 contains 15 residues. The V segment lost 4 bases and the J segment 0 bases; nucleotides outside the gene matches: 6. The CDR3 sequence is CASSSTGASSYEQYF. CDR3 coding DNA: TGTGCCAGCAGTTCCACAGGGGCCAGCTCCTACGAGCAGTACTTC.

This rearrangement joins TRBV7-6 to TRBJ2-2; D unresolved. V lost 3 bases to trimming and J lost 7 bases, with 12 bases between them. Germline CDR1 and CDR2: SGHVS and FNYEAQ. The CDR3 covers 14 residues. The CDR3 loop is CASSFLIGDGELFF. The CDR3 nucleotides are TGTGCCAGCAGCTTCCTGATTGGTGACGGGGAGCTGTTTTTT.

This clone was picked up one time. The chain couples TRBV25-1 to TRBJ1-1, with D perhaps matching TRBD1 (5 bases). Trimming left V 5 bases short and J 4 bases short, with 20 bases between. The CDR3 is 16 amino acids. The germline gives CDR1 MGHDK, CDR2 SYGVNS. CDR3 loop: CASSSLPGEGITEAFF. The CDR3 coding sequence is TGTGCCAGCAGTTCCTTACCGGGGGAAGGGATCACTGAAGCTTTCTTT.

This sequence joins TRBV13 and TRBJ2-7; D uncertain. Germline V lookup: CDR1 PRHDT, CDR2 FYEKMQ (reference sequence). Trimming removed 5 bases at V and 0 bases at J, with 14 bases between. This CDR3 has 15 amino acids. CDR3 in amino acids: CASSVESGSSYEQYF. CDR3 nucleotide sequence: TGTGCCAGCAGCGTCGAGAGTGGAAGCTCCTACGAGCAGTACTTC. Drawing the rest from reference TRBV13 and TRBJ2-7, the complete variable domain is AAGVIQSPRHLIKEKRETATLKCYPIPRHDTVYWYQQGPGQDPQFLISFYEKMQSDKGSIPDRFSAQQFSDYHSELNMSSLELGDSALYFCASSVESGSSYEQYFGPGTRLTVT.

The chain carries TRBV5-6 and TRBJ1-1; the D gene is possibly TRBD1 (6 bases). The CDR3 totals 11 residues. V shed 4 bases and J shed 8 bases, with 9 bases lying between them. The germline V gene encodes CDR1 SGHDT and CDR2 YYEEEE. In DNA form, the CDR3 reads TGTGCCAGCAGCCGGGACAACGAAGCTTTCTTT. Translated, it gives CASSRDNEAFF.

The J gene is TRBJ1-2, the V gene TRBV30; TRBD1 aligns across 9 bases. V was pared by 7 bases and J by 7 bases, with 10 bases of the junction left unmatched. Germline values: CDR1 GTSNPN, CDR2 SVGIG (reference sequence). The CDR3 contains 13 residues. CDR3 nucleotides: TGTGCCTCCTCCCGACAGGGGGAGAGTGGCTACACCTTC. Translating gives CASSRQGESGYTF. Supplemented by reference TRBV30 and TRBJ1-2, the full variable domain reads SQTIHQWPATLVQPVGSPLSLECTVEGTSNPNLYWYRQAAGRGLQLLFYSVGIGQISSEVPQNLSASRPQDRQFILSSKKLLLSDSGFYLCASSRQGESGYTFGSGTRLTVV.

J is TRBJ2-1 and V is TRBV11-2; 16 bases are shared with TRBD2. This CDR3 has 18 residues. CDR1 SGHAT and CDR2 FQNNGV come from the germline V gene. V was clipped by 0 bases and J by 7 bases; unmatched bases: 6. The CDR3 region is CASSLDRGLAGGLNEQFF. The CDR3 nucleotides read TGTGCCAGCAGCTTAGATAGGGGACTAGCGGGGGGGCTAAATGAGCAGTTCTTC.

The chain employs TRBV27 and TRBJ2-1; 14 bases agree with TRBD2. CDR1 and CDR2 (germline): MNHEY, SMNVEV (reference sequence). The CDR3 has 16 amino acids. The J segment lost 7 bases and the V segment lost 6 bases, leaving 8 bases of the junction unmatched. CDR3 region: CASRKTSGGARNEQFF. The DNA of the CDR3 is TGTGCCAGCAGGAAGACTAGCGGGGGGGCCCGGAATGAGCAGTTCTTC.

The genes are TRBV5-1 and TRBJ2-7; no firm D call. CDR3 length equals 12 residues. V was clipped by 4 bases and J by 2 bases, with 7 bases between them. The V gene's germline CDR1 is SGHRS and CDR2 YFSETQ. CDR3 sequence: CASSLEPYEQYF. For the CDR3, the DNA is TGCGCCAGCAGCCTCGAACCCTACGAGCAGTACTTC. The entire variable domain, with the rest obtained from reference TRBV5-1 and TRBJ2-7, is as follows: KAGVTQTPRYLIKTRGQQVTLSCSPISGHRSVSWYQQTPGQGLQFLFEYFSETQRNKGNFPGRFSGRQFSNSRSEMNVSTLELGDSALYLCASSLEPYEQYFGPGTRLTVT.